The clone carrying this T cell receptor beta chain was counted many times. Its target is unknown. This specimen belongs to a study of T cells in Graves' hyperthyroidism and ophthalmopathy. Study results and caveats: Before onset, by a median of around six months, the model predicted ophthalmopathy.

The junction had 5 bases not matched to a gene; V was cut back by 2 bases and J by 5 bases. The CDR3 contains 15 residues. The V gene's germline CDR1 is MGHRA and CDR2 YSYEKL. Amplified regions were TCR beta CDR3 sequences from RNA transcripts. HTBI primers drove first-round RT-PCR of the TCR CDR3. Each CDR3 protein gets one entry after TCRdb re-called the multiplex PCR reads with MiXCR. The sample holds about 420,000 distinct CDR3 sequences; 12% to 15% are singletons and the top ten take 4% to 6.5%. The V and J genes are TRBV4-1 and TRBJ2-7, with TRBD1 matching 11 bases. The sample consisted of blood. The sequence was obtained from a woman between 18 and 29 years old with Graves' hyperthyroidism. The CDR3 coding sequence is TGCGCCAGCAGCCAACCCGGACAGGGGGCGAACGAGCAGTACTTC. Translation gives CASSQPGQGANEQYF.